This TCR beta chain is drawn from a study of T cell responses to AZD1222 COVID-19 vaccine. A remark on this clone: The antigen remains unidentified.

The study, taken as a whole, reports: Samples come after the peak T cell response, not at day 14. Most donors were white British and more were female, and clonal diversity was possibly underestimated. Spike as a whole was targeted by vaccine-associated CD4 TCRs, dominant at 160-218 and 743-854. Among AZD1222 vaccinees, only 5 to 7 were seropositive at baseline.

Clones were read by immunoSEQ multiplex PCR, and TCRdb kept only the in-frame ones, dropping some. The sample lists approximately 79,000 clones, 80% to 90% occurring once. Germline CDR1 is SGHTA and CDR2 is FQGNSA. The CDR3 has 14 residues. Trimming removed 10 bases from V and 2 bases from J, with 15 bases in between. The sequenced sample was peripheral blood, obtained on day 0 of AZD1222 vaccination. This clonotype was sampled from an adult in good health. V and J are TRBV7-2 and TRBJ1-5, with a possible D match to TRBD1 (5 bases). CDR3 bases: TGTGCCACCTCCCCGTTGGGGGGCAATCAGCCCCAGCATTTT. It yields the protein CATSPLGGNQPQHF. Filled out from reference TRBV7-2 and TRBJ1-5, the complete variable domain reads GAGVSQSPSNKVTEKGKDVELRCDPISGHTALYWYRQSLGQGLEFLIYFQGNSAPDKSGLPSDRFSAERTGGSVSTLTIQRTQQEDSAVYLCATSPLGGNQPQHFGDGTRLSIL.